This entry lists 20 T cell receptor beta chains sequenced from one sample in a study of T-cell memory formation after mild COVID-19. TCRdb reprocessed the 5' RACE reads via MiXCR and lists one record per CDR3 protein. Of approximately 230,000 distinct CDR3 sequences listed, roughly 15% are singletons. What was sequenced was PBMCs or a T cell subset sorted from them (not recorded which). All receptors derive from a man aged 18-30 years who had mild COVID-19 (a few samples of this study predate the infection). Cell type and time point are not known.

V is TRBV7-9 and J is TRBJ2-5; TRBD2 agrees at 11 bases. The CDR3 contains 14 residues. V lost 5 bases, J lost 4 bases, and 3 bases stayed unmatched. Germline CDR1 is SEHNR and CDR2 is FQNEAQ (reference sequence). The CDR3 DNA follows: TGTGCCAGCAGCGAAGGGACTAGCGGAGAGACCCAGTACTTC. Translating it yields CASSEGTSGETQYF.

The rearrangement uses TRBV6-2 or TRBV6-3 and TRBJ2-7; 13 bases are shared with TRBD2. This CDR3 region has 15 residues. The germline gives CDR1 MNHEY, CDR2 SVGEGT. J gave up 2 bases and V 5 bases, and 3 bases lay outside the gene matches. The CDR3 sequence: CASSLLAGGPYEQYF. For the CDR3, the DNA is TGTGCCAGCAGTCTACTAGCGGGGGGGCCCTACGAGCAGTACTTC.

The gene calls are TRBV7-3 and TRBJ2-5; TRBD2 agrees at 8 bases. Germline assignment: CDR1 SGHTA and CDR2 FQGTGA. There are 16 residues in the CDR3. Trimming removed 5 bases from V and 4 bases from J; junction bases left unmatched: 12. As DNA, the CDR3 is TGTGCCAGCAGCCCTAGGAGCGGGGGCCGTCGAGAGACCCAGTACTTC. As protein: CASSPRSGGRRETQYF.

The chain combines TRBV7-2 with TRBJ2-2; D is unresolved. The CDR3 consists of 13 residues. Germline lookup yields CDR1 SGHTA and CDR2 FQGNSA. V dropped 3 bases and J dropped 7 bases, with 9 bases sitting between them. This CDR3 reads CASSFLSGGELFF. DNA of the CDR3: TGTGCCAGCAGCTTTCTCTCGGGCGGGGAGCTGTTTTTT. Complete variable domain (other parts from reference TRBV7-2 and TRBJ2-2): GAGVSQSPSNKVTEKGKDVELRCDPISGHTALYWYRQSLGQGLEFLIYFQGNSAPDKSGLPSDRFSAERTGGSVSTLTIQRTQQEDSAVYLCASSFLSGGELFFGEGSRLTVL.

This clonotype was seen repeatedly, ten times or more. The J gene is TRBJ2-1, the V gene TRBV6-1; 7 bases match TRBD2. Germline assignment: CDR1 MNHNS and CDR2 SASEGT. This CDR3 spans 14 amino acids. CDR3 sequence reads: CAIRKGGGYNEQFF. In DNA, the CDR3 is TGTGCGATCCGTAAGGGCGGGGGTTACAATGAGCAGTTCTTC.

CDR3 loop: CASNLAQGYNSPLHF. The CDR3 region has the DNA TGTGCCAGCAACCTGGCACAGGGCTATAATTCACCCCTCCACTTT. The chain recombines TRBV7-2 with TRBJ1-6; tentative D call: TRBD1 (6 bases). Germline V lookup: CDR1 SGHTA, CDR2 FQGNSA. Trimming took 7 bases from V and 3 from J, leaving 13 bases between them. The CDR3 spans 15 residues.

The gene calls are TRBV4-3 and TRBJ2-1, with 10 positions matching TRBD2. Germline trimming cut 3 bases from V and 5 bases from J; bases unmatched to any gene: 10. This CDR3 region has 17 residues. Germline assignment: CDR1 LGHNA and CDR2 YSLEER. The CDR3 reads CASSQGGTSAYDNEQFF. In nucleotides, the CDR3 is TGCGCCAGCAGCCAGGGTGGGACTAGCGCTTACGACAATGAGCAGTTCTTC.

In its sample, this clonotype was seen once. The gene calls are TRBV29-1 and TRBJ1-1; D is unclear. This CDR3 has 11 residues. Trimming pared 2 bases from V and 0 bases from J, leaving 1 base between. The germline V gene encodes CDR1 SQVTM and CDR2 ANQGSEA. The CDR3 protein is CSVELNTEAFF. The CDR3 DNA reads TGCAGCGTTGAATTGAACACTGAAGCTTTCTTT. The full variable domain, completed using reference TRBV29-1 and TRBJ1-1, is SAVISQKPSRDICQRGTSLTIQCQVDSQVTMMFWYRQQPGQSLTLIATANQGSEATYESGFVIDKFPISRPNLTFSTLTVSNMSPEDSSIYLCSVELNTEAFFGQGTRLTVV.

This clonotype has a count of ten or more. CDR3 in amino acids: CASSWDYSSTDTQYF. The CDR3 nucleotides read TGCGCCAGCAGCTGGGACTACTCTAGCACAGATACGCAGTATTTT. This chain links TRBV5-1 with TRBJ2-3; 7 bases align to TRBD2. The CDR3 length is 15 residues. The germline CDR1 and CDR2 sequences are SGHRS and YFSETQ. J was trimmed by 0 bases and V by 3 bases; bases with no gene match: 4.

In its sample, this clonotype was seen a few times. The chain links TRBV5-6 to TRBJ2-1; 7 bases agree with TRBD1. The germline V gene encodes CDR1 SGHDT and CDR2 YYEEEE. Trimming at V came to 5 bases and at J to 6 bases, leaving 5 bases not matched to a gene. This CDR3 has 13 amino acids. The CDR3 nucleotides read TGTGCCAGCAGGCTCCCAGGGGGCAATGAGCAGTTCTTC. Its translation is CASRLPGGNEQFF.

The rearrangement links TRBV15 to TRBJ2-1; a weak D match, TRBD2 (5 bases). Deletions cut 1 base from V and 10 bases from J, with 17 bases between. This CDR3 has 15 amino acids. Germline loops: CDR1 LNHNV, CDR2 YYDKDF (reference sequence). In DNA, the CDR3 is TGTGCCACCAGCAGAGGTTCAGTTAGCGTAAAGGAGCAGTTCTTC. As protein: CATSRGSVSVKEQFF. The variable domain in full, completed from reference TRBV15 and TRBJ2-1, reads DAMVIQNPRYQVTQFGKPVTLSCSQTLNHNVMYWYQQKSSQAPKLLFHYYDKDFNNEADTPDNFQSRRPNTSFCFLDIRSPGLGDTAMYLCATSRGSVSVKEQFFGPGTRLTVL.

The chain carries TRBV20-1 and TRBJ2-7; possibly TRBD2 for D (6 bases). Germline lookup yields CDR1 DFQATT and CDR2 SNEGSKA (reference sequence). CDR3 length: 14 residues. V was shortened by 3 bases and J by 0 bases, with 12 bases between the two germline ends. The CDR3 reads CSARNGLRSYEQYF. The CDR3 nucleotides read TGCAGTGCTAGGAACGGACTACGCTCCTACGAGCAGTACTTC.

This clonotype was detected only a few times. The chain uses TRBV5-1 and TRBJ1-1, with D perhaps TRBD1 (5 bases). Trimming left V 4 bases short and J 8 bases short, with 15 bases between. Germline CDR1 is SGHRS and CDR2 is YFSETQ. The CDR3 is 13 residues long. This CDR3 is CASSIGGTEEAFF. The CDR3 DNA follows: TGCGCCAGCAGCATCGGTGGGACCGAGGAAGCTTTCTTT.

This clonotype was seen only a few times. The chain links TRBV5-1 to TRBJ2-7, with TRBD2 as a possible D gene (5 bases). Germline CDR1 SGHRS, CDR2 YFSETQ. This CDR3 is 13 amino acids long. The V end lost 0 bases, the J end lost 5 bases, and 9 bases lay between the germline ends. CDR3 in amino acids: CASSLARGNEQYF. In DNA, the CDR3 is TGCGCCAGCAGCTTGGCCAGAGGGAACGAGCAGTACTTC. The complete variable domain, with remaining parts taken from reference TRBV5-1 and TRBJ2-7, reads KAGVTQTPRYLIKTRGQQVTLSCSPISGHRSVSWYQQTPGQGLQFLFEYFSETQRNKGNFPGRFSGRQFSNSRSEMNVSTLELGDSALYLCASSLARGNEQYFGPGTRLTVT.

The gene calls are TRBV12-3 or TRBV12-4 and TRBJ2-6; D not certain. The CDR3 has 11 residues. With 6 bases removed from V and 17 bases from J, the gap between germline ends came to 14 bases. CDR3 DNA: TGTGCCAGCAGCCGCGGACGGTCTATGACTTTC. It encodes CASSRGRSMTF.

At least ten counts were recorded for this clonotype. The chain has TRBV7-2 and TRBJ1-5, with no clear D. CDR1 SGHTA and CDR2 FQGNSA come from the germline V gene. This CDR3 has 14 residues. Trimming removed 2 bases from V and 3 bases from J, with 8 bases in between. The CDR3 DNA is TGTGCCAGCAGCTTATCGGGATTCAATCAGCCCCAGCATTTT. This encodes CASSLSGFNQPQHF.

The chain uses TRBV11-2 and TRBJ1-1, with a tentative D call TRBD1 (5 bases). Looked up from germline, CDR1 is SGHAT and CDR2 is FQNNGV. The CDR3 consists of 14 residues. Trimming removed 5 bases from V and 4 bases from J, with 14 bases in between. CDR3 amino acids: CASSPGGVRTEAFF. The DNA of the CDR3 is TGTGCCAGCAGCCCTGGGGGAGTGCGCACTGAAGCTTTCTTT.

This clonotype was found a few times. The chain recombines TRBV3-1 with TRBJ2-3, with no clear D. The CDR3 runs 15 residues. Trimming cost V 4 bases and J 2 bases, with 13 bases left between them. Germline loops: CDR1 LGHDT, CDR2 YNNKEL (reference sequence). The CDR3 sequence is CASSPTVGNTDTQYF. CDR3 in DNA: TGTGCCAGCAGCCCGACGGTTGGAAACACAGATACGCAGTATTTT.

This clonotype occurred many times. V and J are TRBV7-2 and TRBJ2-5; 8 bases are a match to TRBD2. CDR3 length equals 14 residues. Losses at the gene ends were 3 bases for V and 5 bases for J; bases not matched to a gene: 5. Germline assignment: CDR1 SGHTA and CDR2 FQGNSA. CDR3 loop: CASSLGTSSETQYF. CDR3 nucleotides: TGTGCCAGCAGCTTGGGGACTAGTTCGGAGACCCAGTACTTC.

This clonotype occurred many times. The chain uses TRBV5-1 and TRBJ2-3; no clear D gene. The ends were cut back, 4 bases at V and 0 bases at J, with 9 bases in the middle. CDR3 length: 14 amino acids. Germline-derived CDR1 and CDR2 are SGHRS and YFSETQ. The CDR3 DNA reads TGCGCCAGCAGCCTTACAGTTAGCACAGATACGCAGTATTTT. Amino acids: CASSLTVSTDTQYF.